These 26 T cell receptor beta chains were sequenced from one sample in a study of shared clonotypes between healthy human individuals. CD8 cells classed as naive were CD45RO-negative and positively selected for CCR7, excluding terminally differentiated effector memory CD45RA+ cells. The data were produced by immunoSEQ multiplex PCR, yet TCRdb's version contains in-frame clones alone and is incomplete. The data hold around 2,000,000 clones, with about 95% observed a single time. Specimen: naive CD8+ T cells sorted from blood. The source is a young man in good health.

This sequence joins TRBV28 and TRBJ1-1; tentatively, D is TRBD1 (6 bases). This CDR3 is built from 15 residues. From germline, CDR1 is MDHEN and CDR2 SYDVKM. V dropped 1 base and J dropped 3 bases, with 12 bases sitting between them. DNA of the CDR3: TGTGCCAGCAGTTTATTAACAGGGAAGGACACTGAAGCTTTCTTT. Translated: CASSLLTGKDTEAFF.

This sequence joins TRBV27 and TRBJ1-1, with D hard to call. There are 14 residues in the CDR3. V lost 2 bases to trimming and J lost 0 bases, with 7 bases between them. Germline loops: CDR1 MNHEY, CDR2 SMNVEV (reference sequence). The CDR3 reads CASSLRVMNTEAFF. DNA for the CDR3: TGTGCCAGCAGTTTACGGGTAATGAACACTGAAGCTTTCTTT.

This chain links TRBV19 with TRBJ2-7; D uncertain. Looked up from germline, CDR1 is LNHDA and CDR2 is SQIVND (reference sequence). The CDR3 length is 13 residues. Trimming stripped 3 bases from V and 4 bases from J, with 10 bases between. In DNA, the CDR3 is TGTGCCAGTAGTATGGGTAGGCAGTACGAGCAGTACTTC. It codes for CASSMGRQYEQYF.

The chain has TRBV11-2 and TRBJ1-3; perhaps TRBD1 as D (6 bases). This CDR3 has 13 residues. Trimming cost V 5 bases and J 4 bases, with 9 bases left between them. Germline loops: CDR1 SGHAT, CDR2 FQNNGV. CDR3 protein: CASSPGAGNTIYF. Here the CDR3 DNA reads TGTGCCAGCAGCCCAGGGGCCGGAAACACCATATATTTT. The complete variable domain, with remaining parts taken from reference TRBV11-2 and TRBJ1-3, reads EAGVAQSPRYKIIEKRQSVAFWCNPISGHATLYWYQQILGQGPKLLIQFQNNGVVDDSQLPKDRFSAERLKGVDSTLKIQPAKLEDSAVYLCASSPGAGNTIYFGEGSWLTVV.

The genes are TRBV6-5 and TRBJ2-7; the D is unclear. CDR3 size: 12 residues. V shed 8 bases and J shed 4 bases, with 12 bases lying between them. The germline CDR1 and CDR2 sequences are MNHEY and SVGAGI. CDR3 nucleotide sequence: TGTGCCAGCTCCACCCCTGGATACGAGCAGTACTTC. Its protein product is CASSTPGYEQYF.

About this clone itself: Distinct nucleotide sequences in the sample also encode this CDR3. This chain links TRBV9 with TRBJ2-5; 9 positions agree with TRBD1. J was trimmed by 4 bases and V by 0 bases; bases with no gene match: 4. Per germline, CDR1 SGDLS and CDR2 YYNGEE. The CDR3 has 15 residues. CDR3 sequence (DNA): TGTGCCAGCAGCGTAGGACAGGGGGAGGGAGAGACCCAGTACTTC. Translation gives CASSVGQGEGETQYF.

V and J are TRBV4-3 and TRBJ1-4; 10 bases line up with TRBD1. The trim removed 1 base at V and 4 bases at J, leaving 3 bases unmatched. This CDR3 region has 16 residues. Germline V gene data show CDR1 as LGHNA and CDR2 as YSLEER. DNA of the CDR3: TGCGCCAGCAGCCAAGTCCGGGACAGGGGTAATGAAAAACTGTTTTTT. As protein: CASSQVRDRGNEKLFF.

The chain links TRBV6-1 to TRBJ1-2; 7 positions match TRBD1. This CDR3 contains 17 residues. V lost 1 base to trimming and J lost 2 bases; unmatched junction nucleotides: 10. Germline V gene lookup returns CDR1 MNHNS and CDR2 SASEGT. DNA for the CDR3: TGTGCCAGCAGTGAAGAAGGAGCAGGGGGGCTGAACTATGGCTACACCTTC. As protein: CASSEEGAGGLNYGYTF.

The chain has TRBV4-1 and TRBJ2-1; D not resolved. Germline CDR1 and CDR2: MGHRA and YSYEKL. There are 16 residues in the CDR3. The V gene lost 4 bases and the J gene lost 0 bases, with 13 bases spanning the gap. The CDR3 here is CASSPRPQSSYNEQFF. For the CDR3, the DNA is TGCGCCAGCAGCCCCCGACCCCAGAGCTCCTACAATGAGCAGTTCTTC.

CDR3: CASSVWGAGGELFF. CDR3 coding DNA: TGCGCCAGCAGTGTATGGGGGGCCGGCGGGGAGCTGTTTTTT. The chain joins TRBV10-2 to TRBJ2-2; TRBD1 or TRBD2 may be the D gene (6 bases each). V lost 4 bases, J lost 7 bases, and 13 bases lay in between. The CDR3 runs 14 residues. CDR1 and CDR2 (germline): WSHSY, SAAADI.

Regarding this clone: Other nucleotide sequences in the sample specify the same CDR3. The rearrangement links TRBV5-6 to TRBJ1-1; unclear D gene. CDR3 length: 13 residues. Germline CDR1 reads SGHDT; CDR2 reads YYEEEE. Deletions cut 1 base from V and 1 base from J, with 5 bases between. CDR3 sequence reads: CASSLLENTEAFF. DNA of the CDR3: TGTGCCAGCAGCTTGCTGGAGAACACTGAAGCTTTCTTT.

The J gene is TRBJ1-5, the V gene TRBV19; a possible D gene is TRBD1 (5 bases). The V end lost 4 bases, the J end lost 6 bases, and 22 bases lay between the germline ends. CDR3 length equals 17 residues. Germline CDR1 LNHDA, CDR2 SQIVND (reference sequence). CDR3 DNA: TGTGCCAGTAGTACGCCGAATTGGGACTCGATGTTTCAGCCCCAGCATTTT. This codes for CASSTPNWDSMFQPQHF.

The chain employs TRBV5-1 and TRBJ2-7; TRBD1 agrees at 11 bases. V shed 0 bases and J 2 bases; nucleotides not matched to a gene: 7. Looked up from germline, CDR1 is SGHRS and CDR2 is YFSETQ. The length of the CDR3 is 17 residues. CDR3 loop: CASSLELRTGGTYEQYF. CDR3 nucleotides: TGCGCCAGCAGCTTGGAGCTTCGGACAGGGGGCACCTACGAGCAGTACTTC.

This sequence joins TRBV7-2 and TRBJ2-3; D remains ambiguous. This CDR3 comprises 15 residues. The germline V and J ends were trimmed by 0 bases and 0 bases, with 7 bases remaining between them. Germline loops: CDR1 SGHTA, CDR2 FQGNSA. CDR3 DNA: TGTGCCAGCAGCTTAGCGGGAACTAGCACAGATACGCAGTATTTT. Amino acids: CASSLAGTSTDTQYF.

The chain uses TRBV19 and TRBJ1-1; no clear D gene. Germline values: CDR1 LNHDA, CDR2 SQIVND (reference sequence). The V gene lost 3 bases and the J gene lost 4 bases, with 12 bases spanning the gap. The CDR3 consists of 14 residues. The CDR3 DNA sequence: TGTGCCAGTAGTATTGGTGGCGCGGGCACTGAAGCTTTCTTT. Its protein is CASSIGGAGTEAFF. Variable domain in full (rest from reference TRBV19 and TRBJ1-1): DGGITQSPKYLFRKEGQNVTLSCEQNLNHDAMYWYRQDPGQGLRLIYYSQIVNDFQKGDIAEGYSVSREKKESFPLTVTSAQKNPTAFYLCASSIGGAGTEAFFGQGTRLTVV.

The V and J genes are TRBV13 and TRBJ1-6; D is unresolved. Germline V CDR1 and CDR2: PRHDT, FYEKMQ (reference sequence). The CDR3 covers 12 residues. V lost 8 bases and J lost 6, with 8 bases in between. The CDR3 DNA reads as TGTGCCAGCGGAGAGGTTAATTCACCCCTCCACTTT. This encodes CASGEVNSPLHF.

The gene calls are TRBV4-1 and TRBJ1-4; 7 bases fit TRBD1. The CDR3 loop spans 17 amino acids. The V gene end was trimmed by 0 bases and the J gene end by 8 bases; junction bases not matched to a gene: 12. CDR1 is MGHRA and CDR2 is YSYEKL in the germline V gene. CDR3 DNA sequence: TGCGCCAGCAGCCAAGATTCGGAAGGGGGCGAGGGAGAAAAACTGTTTTTT. It encodes CASSQDSEGGEGEKLFF.

J is TRBJ2-5 and V is TRBV27, with D uncertain. V was shortened by 2 bases and J by 5 bases, with 12 bases between the two germline ends. The germline V gene encodes CDR1 MNHEY and CDR2 SMNVEV (reference sequence). The CDR3 contains 14 residues. CDR3 nucleotide sequence: TGTGCCAGCAGTTTAATCCCAGGCTGGGAGACCCAGTACTTC. Translating it yields CASSLIPGWETQYF.

This clone was seen just once. This rearrangement joins TRBV5-6 to TRBJ2-1; D not resolved. Germline-derived CDR1 and CDR2 are SGHDT and YYEEEE. The CDR3 spans 13 residues. V was shortened by 0 bases and J by 5 bases, with 6 bases between the two germline ends. The CDR3 loop reads CASSLVGNNEQFF. DNA for the CDR3: TGTGCCAGCAGCTTGGTAGGGAACAATGAGCAGTTCTTC.

This clone was counted a single time. V is TRBV9 and J is TRBJ1-3; possible D gene TRBD1, 5 bases. Trimming removed 0 bases at V and 4 bases at J, with 11 bases between. CDR1 is SGDLS and CDR2 is YYNGEE in the germline V gene. The CDR3 consists of 15 residues. CDR3 amino acids: CASSVEATGGNTIYF. CDR3 in DNA: TGTGCCAGCAGCGTAGAAGCAACAGGAGGAAACACCATATATTTT.

Concerning this clone: Other DNA sequences in this specimen translate into the identical CDR3. The V gene is TRBV28, the J gene TRBJ2-1, with D hard to call. The germline V gene encodes CDR1 MDHEN and CDR2 SYDVKM. V was trimmed by 5 bases and J by 0 bases, leaving 14 bases between them. The CDR3 covers 16 residues. The CDR3 DNA reads TGTGCCAGCAGTAGCTTGGCGGAAAGCTCCTACAATGAGCAGTTCTTC. Translated: CASSSLAESSYNEQFF.

The V gene is TRBV5-8, the J gene TRBJ2-7; D is undetermined. The ends were cut back, 1 base at V and 3 bases at J, with 5 bases in the middle. Germline values: CDR1 SGHTS, CDR2 YDEGEE. This CDR3 has 12 residues. CDR3 bases: TGTGCCAGCAGCTTGCCCTACTACGAGCAGTACTTC. This gives the protein CASSLPYYEQYF.

Here the CDR3 reads CASSLEDEQYF. The DNA of the CDR3 is TGTGCCAGCAGCTTAGAGGACGAGCAGTACTTC. V usage is TRBV7-2 and J usage is TRBJ2-7; D is undetermined. Looked up from germline, CDR1 is SGHTA and CDR2 is FQGNSA. There are 11 residues in the CDR3. Trimming removed 1 base from V and 5 bases from J, with 3 bases in between. The entire variable domain, with the rest obtained from reference TRBV7-2 and TRBJ2-7, is as follows: GAGVSQSPSNKVTEKGKDVELRCDPISGHTALYWYRQSLGQGLEFLIYFQGNSAPDKSGLPSDRFSAERTGGSVSTLTIQRTQQEDSAVYLCASSLEDEQYFGPGTRLTVT.

Note on this clone: Other DNA sequences in the same sample also yield this CDR3. The chain has TRBV5-4 and TRBJ1-2, with 7 bases identical to TRBD1. This CDR3 is 14 amino acids long. CDR1 is SGHNT and CDR2 is YYREEE in the germline V gene (reference sequence). The J segment lost 4 bases and the V segment lost 0 bases, leaving 3 bases of the junction unmatched. CDR3 coding DNA: TGTGCCAGCAGCTTGGACAGGGGTGTCTATGGCTACACCTTC. Translated, it gives CASSLDRGVYGYTF.

The V call is TRBV9, the J call TRBJ2-5, with D unclear. V was shortened by 0 bases and J by 1 base, with 7 bases between the two germline ends. CDR3 size: 14 residues. Germline lookup yields CDR1 SGDLS and CDR2 YYNGEE. The CDR3 loop is CASSVVGFQETQYF. CDR3 DNA: TGTGCCAGCAGCGTAGTGGGGTTCCAAGAGACCCAGTACTTC.

The chain joins TRBV7-8 to TRBJ1-1; D is uncertain. The V and J ends lost 0 bases and 2 bases respectively, with 7 bases between them. Germline loops: CDR1 SGHVS, CDR2 FQNEAQ. This CDR3 is built from 14 residues. The CDR3 nucleotides are TGTGCCAGCAGCTTAGCAGGAGAAAACACTGAAGCTTTCTTT. Protein sequence: CASSLAGENTEAFF.